These 9 T cell receptor beta chains share one sample of origin, sequenced in a study of shared clonotypes between healthy human individuals (dated by TCRdb to about 2020). The method was the immunoSEQ multiplex PCR assay. In TCRdb, the immuneACCESS table is reduced to in-frame sequences with V and J assigned. These tables do not hold every clone; where another copy was compared, an unresolved V gene accounts for under half, and the others remain unexplained. The sample data list around 2,000,000 clones, and approximately 94% of these were observed just once. The top ten constitute more than 1.5% of the sample. CD8 naive samples were obtained by positive selection for CCR7 among CD45RO-negative cells, yielding a CD45RA+CCR7+ population from which TemRA cells were excluded. What was sequenced was naive CD8+ T cells from PBMCs. The meaning of the sample's cell subset or site label: CD45RA+CCR7+. The source is a young man in good health. Some clones in this sample may be carry-over from other donors' samples.

Ten or more counts support this clone. The chain carries TRBV29-1 and TRBJ1-2, with 9 bases that match TRBD1. The junction had 9 bases not matched to a gene; V was cut back by 1 base and J by 3 bases. The CDR3 is 16 residues long. Germline CDR1 reads SQVTM; CDR2 reads ANQGSEA. The CDR3 reads CSVEGPGDRVDYGYTF. The DNA for the CDR3 is TGCAGCGTTGAAGGCCCCGGGGACAGGGTGGACTATGGCTACACCTTC.

This chain links TRBV27 with TRBJ1-5; no clear D. Looked up from germline, CDR1 is MNHEY and CDR2 is SMNVEV (reference sequence). The CDR3 length is 12 residues. V was shortened by 7 bases and J by 7 bases, with 11 bases between the two germline ends. This CDR3 reads CASMSRGQPQHF. In DNA form, the CDR3 reads TGTGCCAGCATGAGTCGGGGACAGCCCCAGCATTTT.

The chain links TRBV29-1 to TRBJ1-1; D is unresolved. The germline gives CDR1 SQVTM, CDR2 ANQGSEA. Trimming shortened V by 7 bases and J by 1 base, and 7 bases separated the two germline ends. CDR3 size: 11 residues. CDR3 DNA sequence: TGCAGCGCACGGCAGAACACTGAAGCTTTCTTT. Translating it yields CSARQNTEAFF.

The chain carries TRBV7-2 and TRBJ1-6, with a possible D match to TRBD1 (5 bases). The germline V and J ends were trimmed by 4 bases and 7 bases, with 8 bases remaining between them. CDR3 length equals 13 residues. CDR1 is SGHTA and CDR2 is FQGNSA in the germline V gene. The CDR3 nucleotides are TGTGCCAGCAGCTGGGGGGGGAATTCACCCCTCCACTTT. Its protein is CASSWGGNSPLHF. Full variable domain (missing parts from reference TRBV7-2 and TRBJ1-6): GAGVSQSPSNKVTEKGKDVELRCDPISGHTALYWYRQSLGQGLEFLIYFQGNSAPDKSGLPSDRFSAERTGGSVSTLTIQRTQQEDSAVYLCASSWGGNSPLHFGNGTRLTVT.

Regarding this clone: A junction end diverges from the germline sequence, so it may reflect a read error. The chain has TRBV4-1 and TRBJ2-4; 13 bases agree with TRBD2. The CDR3 sequence is 16 residues long. The germline CDR1 and CDR2 sequences are MGHRA and YSYEKL. The CDR3 nucleotides are TGCGCCAGCAGCCAACCCGGGACTAGCGGGGCCAACATTCAGTACTTT. This encodes CASSQPGTSGANIQYF.

The V and J genes are TRBV7-9 and TRBJ2-1; 7 positions agree with TRBD2. The CDR3 length is 14 residues. CDR1 SEHNR and CDR2 FQNEAQ come from the germline V gene (reference sequence). Trimming took 1 base from V and 8 from J; bases not matched to a gene: 5. The CDR3 spells CASSLGGGRDEQFF. Here the CDR3 DNA reads TGTGCCAGCAGCTTAGGGGGAGGGAGGGATGAGCAGTTCTTC.

This clone was counted a few times. V usage is TRBV19 and J usage is TRBJ1-2; 7 bases line up with TRBD1. This CDR3 is built from 15 residues. V was pared by 7 bases and J by 4 bases, with 12 bases of the junction left unmatched. Germline V CDR1 and CDR2: LNHDA, SQIVND (reference sequence). In DNA form, the CDR3 reads TGTGCCAGTACCATTACCGTCAGGGGGACCTATGGCTACACCTTC. It encodes CASTITVRGTYGYTF.

This clone was counted once. The rearrangement joins TRBV5-1 to TRBJ2-1; 9 bases agree with TRBD2. The CDR3 loop spans 15 amino acids. Losses at the gene ends were 1 base for V and 4 bases for J; bases not matched to a gene: 3. From germline, CDR1 is SGHRS and CDR2 YFSETQ. In DNA, the CDR3 is TGCGCCAGCAGCTTGCGACTAGCGGTTTACAATGAGCAGTTCTTC. Encoded protein: CASSLRLAVYNEQFF.

The gene calls are TRBV19 and TRBJ2-7; D gene ambiguous. Deletions cut 0 bases from V and 3 bases from J, with 12 bases between. Germline assignment: CDR1 LNHDA and CDR2 SQIVND (reference sequence). The CDR3 spans 15 residues. CDR3 coding DNA: TGTGCCAGTAGTATAGATCCCAGTGATCTCTACGAGCAGTACTTC. Translating gives CASSIDPSDLYEQYF.